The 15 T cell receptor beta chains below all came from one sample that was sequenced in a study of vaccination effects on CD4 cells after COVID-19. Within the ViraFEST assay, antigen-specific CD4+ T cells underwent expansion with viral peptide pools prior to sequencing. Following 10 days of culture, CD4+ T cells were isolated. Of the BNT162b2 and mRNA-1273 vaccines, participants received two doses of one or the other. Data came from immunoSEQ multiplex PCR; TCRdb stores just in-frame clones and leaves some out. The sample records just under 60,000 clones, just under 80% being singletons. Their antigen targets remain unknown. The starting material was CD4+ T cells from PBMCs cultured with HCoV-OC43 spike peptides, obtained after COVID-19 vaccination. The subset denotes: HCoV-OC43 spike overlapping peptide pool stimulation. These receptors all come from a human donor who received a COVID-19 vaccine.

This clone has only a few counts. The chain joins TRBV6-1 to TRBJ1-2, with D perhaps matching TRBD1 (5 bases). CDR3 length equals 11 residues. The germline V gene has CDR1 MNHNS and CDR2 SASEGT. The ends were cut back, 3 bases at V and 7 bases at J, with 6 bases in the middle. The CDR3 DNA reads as TGTGCCAGCAGTGACAGGGTTGGCTACACCTTC. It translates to CASSDRVGYTF.

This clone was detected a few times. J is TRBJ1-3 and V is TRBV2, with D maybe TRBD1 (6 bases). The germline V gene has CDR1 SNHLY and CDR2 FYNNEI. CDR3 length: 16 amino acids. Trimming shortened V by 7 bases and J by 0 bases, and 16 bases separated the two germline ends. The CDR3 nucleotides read TGTGCCAGCAAGGATAATAGGGGGTTCTCTGGAAACACCATATATTTT. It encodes CASKDNRGFSGNTIYF.

CDR3 coding DNA: TGTGCCAGCACTAGCGGGGGGGTGAATGAGCAGTTCTTC. The encoded protein is CASTSGGVNEQFF. The chain recombines TRBV6-5 with TRBJ2-1; 12 bases fit TRBD2. In germline, CDR1 is MNHEY, CDR2 SVGAGI. Trimming cost V 7 bases and J 7 bases; bases outside gene matches: 2. The CDR3 spans 13 residues.

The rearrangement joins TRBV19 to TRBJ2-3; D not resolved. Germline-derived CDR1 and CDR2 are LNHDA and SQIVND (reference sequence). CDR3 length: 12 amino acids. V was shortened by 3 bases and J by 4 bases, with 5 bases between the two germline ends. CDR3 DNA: TGTGCCAGTAGTATTGGCCCAGATACGCAGTATTTT. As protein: CASSIGPDTQYF.

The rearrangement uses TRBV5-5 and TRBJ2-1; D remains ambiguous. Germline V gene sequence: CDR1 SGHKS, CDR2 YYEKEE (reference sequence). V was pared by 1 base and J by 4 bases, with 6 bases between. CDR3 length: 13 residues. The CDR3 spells CASSLRQYNEQFF. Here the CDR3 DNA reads TGTGCCAGCAGCTTGCGGCAGTACAATGAGCAGTTCTTC.

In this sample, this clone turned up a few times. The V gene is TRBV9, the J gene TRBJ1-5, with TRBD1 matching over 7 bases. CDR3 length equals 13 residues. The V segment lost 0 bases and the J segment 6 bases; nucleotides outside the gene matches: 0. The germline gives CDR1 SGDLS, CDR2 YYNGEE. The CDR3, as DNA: TGTGCCAGCAGCGTAGAGGGGGCTCAGCCCCAGCATTTT. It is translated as CASSVEGAQPQHF. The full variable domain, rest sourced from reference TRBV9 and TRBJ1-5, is DSGVTQTPKHLITATGQRVTLRCSPRSGDLSVYWYQQSLDQGLQFLIQYYNGEERAKGNILERFSAQQFPDLHSELNLSSLELGDSALYFCASSVEGAQPQHFGDGTRLSIL.

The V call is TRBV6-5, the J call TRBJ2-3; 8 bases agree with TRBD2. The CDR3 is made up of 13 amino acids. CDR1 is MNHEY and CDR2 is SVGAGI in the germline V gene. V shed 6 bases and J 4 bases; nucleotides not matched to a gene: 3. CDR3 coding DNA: TGTGCCAGCAGACGGGGGGGGCCAGATACGCAGTATTTT. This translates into CASRRGGPDTQYF.

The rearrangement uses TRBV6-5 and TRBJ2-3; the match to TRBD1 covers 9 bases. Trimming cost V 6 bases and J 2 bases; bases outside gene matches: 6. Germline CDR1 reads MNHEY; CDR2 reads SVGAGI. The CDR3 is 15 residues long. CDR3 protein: CASSAGQGPTDTQYF. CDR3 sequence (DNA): TGTGCCAGCAGCGCAGGACAGGGGCCCACAGATACGCAGTATTTT.

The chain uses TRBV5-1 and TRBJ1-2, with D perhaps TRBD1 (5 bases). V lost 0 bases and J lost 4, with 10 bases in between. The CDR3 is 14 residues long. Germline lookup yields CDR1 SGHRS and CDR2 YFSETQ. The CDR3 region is CASSLVPGTYGYTF. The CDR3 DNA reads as TGCGCCAGCAGCTTGGTGCCGGGGACCTATGGCTACACCTTC. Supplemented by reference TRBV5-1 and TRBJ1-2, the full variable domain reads KAGVTQTPRYLIKTRGQQVTLSCSPISGHRSVSWYQQTPGQGLQFLFEYFSETQRNKGNFPGRFSGRQFSNSRSEMNVSTLELGDSALYLCASSLVPGTYGYTFGSGTRLTVV.

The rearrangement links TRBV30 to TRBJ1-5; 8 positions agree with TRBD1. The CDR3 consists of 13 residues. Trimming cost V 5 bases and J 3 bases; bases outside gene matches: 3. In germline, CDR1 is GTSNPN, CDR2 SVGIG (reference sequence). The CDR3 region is CAWSGGFNQPQHF. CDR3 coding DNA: TGTGCCTGGTCAGGGGGCTTCAATCAGCCCCAGCATTTT.

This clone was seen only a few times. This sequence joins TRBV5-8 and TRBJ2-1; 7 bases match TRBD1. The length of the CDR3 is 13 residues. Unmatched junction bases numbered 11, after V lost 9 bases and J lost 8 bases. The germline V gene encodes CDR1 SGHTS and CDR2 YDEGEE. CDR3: CATPPNRGDEQFF. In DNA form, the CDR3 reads TGTGCCACACCACCGAACAGGGGAGATGAGCAGTTCTTC.

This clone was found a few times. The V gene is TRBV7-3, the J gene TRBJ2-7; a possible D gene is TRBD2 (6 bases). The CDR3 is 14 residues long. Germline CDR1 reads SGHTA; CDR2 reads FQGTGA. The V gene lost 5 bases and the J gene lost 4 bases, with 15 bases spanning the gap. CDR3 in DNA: TGTGCCAGCAGCCCGAGGGACTTAAGGTACGAGCAGTACGTC. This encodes CASSPRDLRYEQYV.

In DNA, the CDR3 is TGTGCCAGCAGCTTGCTTCAGGCCGCGAGGTCTGGAAACACCATATATTTT. It codes for CASSLLQAARSGNTIYF. The V call is TRBV5-5, the J call TRBJ1-3; D uncertain. The V gene's germline CDR1 is SGHKS and CDR2 YYEKEE (reference sequence). CDR3 length: 17 amino acids. V lost 1 base, J lost 1 base, and 15 bases lay in between.

CDR3 in DNA: TGTGCCAGCAGCTTCTACGGGACAGGCAACACCGGGGAGCTGTTTTTT. The encoded protein is CASSFYGTGNTGELFF. The chain carries TRBV7-2 and TRBJ2-2; TRBD1 agrees at 8 bases. The CDR3 loop spans 16 amino acids. Germline V CDR1 and CDR2: SGHTA, FQGNSA. The trim removed 3 bases at V and 2 bases at J, leaving 5 bases unmatched.

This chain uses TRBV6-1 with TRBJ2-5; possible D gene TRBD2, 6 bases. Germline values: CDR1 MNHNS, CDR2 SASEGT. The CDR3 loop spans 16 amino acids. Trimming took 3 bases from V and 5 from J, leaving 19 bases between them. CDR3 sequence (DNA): TGTGCCAGCAGTGATGCGGTCCAGTTTGGAGGGGAGACCCAGTACTTC. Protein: CASSDAVQFGGETQYF.